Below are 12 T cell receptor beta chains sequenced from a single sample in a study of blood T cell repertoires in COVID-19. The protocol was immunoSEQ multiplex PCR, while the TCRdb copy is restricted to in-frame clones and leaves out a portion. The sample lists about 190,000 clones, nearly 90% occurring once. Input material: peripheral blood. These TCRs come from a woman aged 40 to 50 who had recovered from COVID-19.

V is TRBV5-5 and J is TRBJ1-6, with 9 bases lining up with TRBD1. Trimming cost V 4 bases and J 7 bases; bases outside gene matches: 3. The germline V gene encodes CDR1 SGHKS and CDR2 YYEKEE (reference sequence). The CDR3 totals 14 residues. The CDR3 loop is CASSGGTGNSPLHF. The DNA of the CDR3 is TGTGCCAGCAGCGGTGGGACAGGGAATTCACCCCTCCACTTT.

In DNA, the CDR3 is TGTGCCAGCAGTTATACAGAGGAGGTCGGGGAGCTGTTTTTT. Translation gives CASSYTEEVGELFF. The V and J genes are TRBV6-5 and TRBJ2-2; possible D gene TRBD2, 5 bases. The CDR3 is 14 residues long. The germline CDR1 and CDR2 sequences are MNHEY and SVGAGI. V was shortened by 3 bases and J by 7 bases, with 12 bases between the two germline ends.

As DNA, the CDR3 is TGTGCCAGCAGCTTCGTCGGGAATGAAGAGACCCAGTACTTC. This gives the protein CASSFVGNEETQYF. The genes are TRBV7-2 and TRBJ2-5; a weak D match, TRBD2 (5 bases). The CDR3 is made up of 14 amino acids. Trimming cost V 3 bases and J 3 bases, with 11 bases left between them. Looked up from germline, CDR1 is SGHTA and CDR2 is FQGNSA.

The CDR3 protein is CASSSRTGGGEDTQYF. The DNA for the CDR3 is TGTGCCAGCAGCTCCCGAACCGGCGGAGGAGAAGATACGCAGTATTTT. V and J are TRBV7-3 and TRBJ2-3, with D possibly TRBD2 on 5 matching bases. Deletions cut 4 bases from V and 5 bases from J, with 19 bases between. Germline CDR1 SGHTA, CDR2 FQGTGA. The CDR3 runs to 16 residues.

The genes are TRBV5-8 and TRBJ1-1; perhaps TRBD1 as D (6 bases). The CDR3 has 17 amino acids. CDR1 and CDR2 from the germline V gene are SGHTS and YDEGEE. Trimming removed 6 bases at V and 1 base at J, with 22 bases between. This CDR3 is CASTEGRAGGWNTEAFF. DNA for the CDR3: TGTGCCAGCACCGAAGGGAGGGCTGGGGGCTGGAACACTGAAGCTTTCTTT.

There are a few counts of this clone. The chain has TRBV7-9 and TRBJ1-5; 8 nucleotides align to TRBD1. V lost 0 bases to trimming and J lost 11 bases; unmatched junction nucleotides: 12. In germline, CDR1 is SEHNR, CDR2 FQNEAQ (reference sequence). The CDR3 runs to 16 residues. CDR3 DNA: TGTGCCAGCAGCTTAGCGGGGACAGGCCCTCGATCGGCCCAGCATTTT. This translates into CASSLAGTGPRSAQHF. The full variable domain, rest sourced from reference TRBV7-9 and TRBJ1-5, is DTGVSQNPRHKITKRGQNVTFRCDPISEHNRLYWYRQTLGQGPEFLTYFQNEAQLEKSRLLSDRFSAERPKGSFSTLEIQRTEQGDSAMYLCASSLAGTGPRSAQHFGDGTRLSIL.

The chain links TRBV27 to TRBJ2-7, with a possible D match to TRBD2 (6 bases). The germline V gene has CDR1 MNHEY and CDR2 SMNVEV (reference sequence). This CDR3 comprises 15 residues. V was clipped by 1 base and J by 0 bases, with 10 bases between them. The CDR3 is CASSLWMGGSYEQYF. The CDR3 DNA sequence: TGTGCCAGCAGTTTATGGATGGGGGGCTCCTACGAGCAGTACTTC.

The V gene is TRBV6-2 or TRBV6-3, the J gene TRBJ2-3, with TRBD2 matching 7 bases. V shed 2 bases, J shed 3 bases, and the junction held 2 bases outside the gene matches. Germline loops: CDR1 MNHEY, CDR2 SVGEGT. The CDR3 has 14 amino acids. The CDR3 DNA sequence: TGTGCCAGCAGTTACCACGGGGGGACAGATACGCAGTATTTT. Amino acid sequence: CASSYHGGTDTQYF.

The CDR3 DNA reads as TGTGCCAGCAGCTGGGGACAGGGGAAAACTTATGGCTACACCTTC. Amino acid sequence: CASSWGQGKTYGYTF. The gene calls are TRBV5-6 and TRBJ1-2, with 10 bases matching TRBD1. Germline V CDR1 and CDR2: SGHDT, YYEEEE. V dropped 3 bases and J dropped 5; count of bases not matched to a gene: 7. The CDR3 length is 15 residues. Looking up the rest from reference TRBV5-6 and TRBJ1-2 gives the full variable domain: DAGVTQSPTHLIKTRGQQVTLRCSPKSGHDTVSWYQQALGQGPQFIFQYYEEEERQRGNFPDRFSGHQFPNYSSELNVNALLLGDSALYLCASSWGQGKTYGYTFGSGTRLTVV.

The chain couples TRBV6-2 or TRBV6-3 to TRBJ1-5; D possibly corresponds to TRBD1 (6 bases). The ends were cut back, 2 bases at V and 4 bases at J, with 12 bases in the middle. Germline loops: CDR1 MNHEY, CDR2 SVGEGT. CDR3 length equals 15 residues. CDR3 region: CASSYGGTLNQPQHF. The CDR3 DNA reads TGTGCCAGCAGTTACGGTGGGACACTAAATCAGCCCCAGCATTTT.

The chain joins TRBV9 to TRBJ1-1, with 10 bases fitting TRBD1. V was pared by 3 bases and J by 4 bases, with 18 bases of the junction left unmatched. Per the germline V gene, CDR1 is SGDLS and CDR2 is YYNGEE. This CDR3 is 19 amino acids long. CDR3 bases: TGTGCCAGCAGCGCAAGTCCTCTCCGGGACAGGGGACCCGGCACTGAAGCTTTCTTT. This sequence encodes CASSASPLRDRGPGTEAFF.

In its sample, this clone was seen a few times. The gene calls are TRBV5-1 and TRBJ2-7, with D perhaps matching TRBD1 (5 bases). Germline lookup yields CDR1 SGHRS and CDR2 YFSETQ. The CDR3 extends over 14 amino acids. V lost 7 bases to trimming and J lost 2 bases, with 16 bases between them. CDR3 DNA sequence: TGCGCCAGCGCGGACACAGCGAGACCCTACGAGCAGTACTTC. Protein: CASADTARPYEQYF. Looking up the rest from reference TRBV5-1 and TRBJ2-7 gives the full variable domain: KAGVTQTPRYLIKTRGQQVTLSCSPISGHRSVSWYQQTPGQGLQFLFEYFSETQRNKGNFPGRFSGRQFSNSRSEMNVSTLELGDSALYLCASADTARPYEQYFGPGTRLTVT.